This T cell receptor beta chain was identified in a study of cytomegalovirus exposure and HLA in healthy donors. Study-wide results and caveats: TCR beta V segments were, for the most part, productive about 87% or about 30% of the time in an earlier analysis.

For this clone: Its antigen is still unknown.

CDR3 length equals 18 residues. J lost 2 bases, V lost 5 bases, and 10 bases had no gene match. Germline V gene sequence: CDR1 SGHVS, CDR2 FQNEAQ. Amplification used 60 Vbeta primers and 13 Jbeta primers. Here immunoSEQ multiplex PCR was the method, and the copy in TCRdb shows in-frame clones only, minus some. The table has 170,000 or so clones, 75% to 85% seen once. This chain links TRBV7-8 with TRBJ2-2; 11 nucleotides align to TRBD2. The TCR originated in a boy between 10 and 17 years old in good health and CMV-seronegative. Sequenced input: PBMCs. CDR3: CASSGYQLAGVNTGELFF. Here the CDR3 DNA reads TGTGCCAGCAGCGGATACCAACTAGCGGGAGTAAACACCGGGGAGCTGTTTTTT.